Each of the 28 T cell receptor beta chains below was sequenced from the same sample in a study of monozygotic twins with cystic fibrosis. Repertoires were generated with immunoSEQ multiplex PCR, while TCRdb's copy carries only in-frame clones and drops some. The sample consists of 30,000 or so clones, approximately 97% of them appearing once. The sample consisted of blood. Receptors originate from a girl aged 2-9 years with cystic fibrosis.

The chain couples TRBV14 to TRBJ1-1, with D unresolved. Germline V gives CDR1 SGHDN, CDR2 FVKESK. There are 13 residues in the CDR3. Trimming took off 1 base at V and 10 bases at J, with 13 bases between the two ends. The CDR3: CASSQGQFIRAFF. For the CDR3, the DNA is TGTGCCAGCAGCCAAGGGCAGTTCATTCGAGCTTTCTTT.

The chain links TRBV9 to TRBJ2-2, with 9 bases identical to TRBD1. The germline CDR1 and CDR2 sequences are SGDLS and YYNGEE. After removal of 2 bases from V and 4 bases from J, the junction contained 9 bases not matched to a gene. The CDR3 has 17 residues. This chain's CDR3 is CASSVRPGQGSTGELFF. CDR3 DNA: TGTGCCAGCAGCGTCAGACCGGGACAGGGAAGCACCGGGGAGCTGTTTTTT.

Here the CDR3 DNA reads TGTGCCAGCAGCCAGACCCAGGACAGCAATGAAAAACTGTTTTTT. This codes for CASSQTQDSNEKLFF. The V gene is TRBV2, the J gene TRBJ1-4, with D possibly being TRBD1 (6 bases). This CDR3 is built from 15 residues. V lost 6 bases and J 5 bases, leaving 16 bases between the germline ends. The germline V gene has CDR1 SNHLY and CDR2 FYNNEI. Filled out from reference TRBV2 and TRBJ1-4, the complete variable domain reads EPEVTQTPSHQVTQMGQEVILRCVPISNHLYFYWYRQILGQKVEFLVSFYNNEISEKSEIFDDQFSVERPDGSNFTLKIRSTKLEDSAMYFCASSQTQDSNEKLFFGSGTQLSVL.

This chain uses TRBV2 with TRBJ2-1; the D gene is possibly TRBD2 (5 bases). V was shortened by 1 base and J by 2 bases, with 15 bases between the two germline ends. The germline V gene has CDR1 SNHLY and CDR2 FYNNEI. The CDR3 covers 17 residues. This chain's CDR3 is CASSEVGPGIPYNEQFF. DNA of the CDR3: TGTGCCAGCAGTGAAGTTGGTCCGGGGATCCCCTACAATGAGCAGTTCTTC.

The chain has TRBV27 and TRBJ2-3, with D tentatively TRBD2 (6 bases). This CDR3 is 14 amino acids long. Trimming cost V 5 bases and J 0 bases, with 9 bases left between them. CDR1 is MNHEY, CDR2 SMNVEV, per germline (reference sequence). The CDR3 reads CASSPGVSTDTQYF. DNA for the CDR3: TGTGCCAGCAGTCCGGGAGTCAGCACAGATACGCAGTATTTT.

This clone turned up a few times. V is TRBV19 and J is TRBJ1-1, with no clear D. The CDR3 runs to 16 residues. In germline, CDR1 is LNHDA, CDR2 SQIVND (reference sequence). V shed 0 bases and J shed 0 bases, with 11 bases lying between them. The CDR3 loop is CASSIDLGYLNTEAFF. DNA for the CDR3: TGTGCCAGTAGTATAGATCTGGGGTACTTGAACACTGAAGCTTTCTTT.

The chain links TRBV6-1 to TRBJ2-7, with a weak D call TRBD2 (6 bases). This CDR3 comprises 14 residues. Looked up from germline, CDR1 is MNHNS and CDR2 is SASEGT. V was shortened by 5 bases and J by 1 base, with 12 bases between the two germline ends. CDR3: CASSSRDSSYEQYF. The CDR3 coding sequence is TGTGCCAGCAGTAGCCGGGACTCATCCTACGAGCAGTACTTC.

The chain is built from TRBV9 and TRBJ2-7; no reliable D call. Germline V CDR1 and CDR2: SGDLS, YYNGEE. V was shortened by 0 bases and J by 5 bases, with 12 bases between the two germline ends. CDR3 length: 14 residues. The CDR3 spells CASSVAPARHEQYF. In DNA, the CDR3 is TGTGCCAGCAGCGTAGCTCCGGCCCGACACGAGCAGTACTTC.

This chain connects TRBV9 to TRBJ2-1; D assignment may be TRBD1 or TRBD2 (6 bases each). V was clipped by 0 bases and J by 5 bases, with 18 bases between them. This CDR3 spans 17 amino acids. The germline V gene encodes CDR1 SGDLS and CDR2 YYNGEE. CDR3: CASSVASRGRVDNEQFF. CDR3 DNA sequence: TGTGCCAGCAGCGTAGCGTCTCGGGGGCGGGTCGACAATGAGCAGTTCTTC.

The J gene is TRBJ2-7, the V gene TRBV6-5; tentative D call: TRBD2 (5 bases). V lost 0 bases and J lost 0, with 12 bases in between. This CDR3 contains 16 residues. CDR1 is MNHEY and CDR2 is SVGAGI in the germline V gene. CDR3 nucleotides: TGTGCCAGCAGTTACTCCGGACTGACCACCTCCTACGAGCAGTACTTC. This translates into CASSYSGLTTSYEQYF.

The sample holds one count of this clone. The rearrangement joins TRBV6-5 to TRBJ2-5; TRBD2 is a possible D gene (6 bases). The CDR3 loop spans 15 amino acids. Germline lookup yields CDR1 MNHEY and CDR2 SVGAGI. The V and J ends lost 6 bases and 5 bases respectively, with 19 bases between them. The CDR3 coding sequence is TGTGCCAGCAGCCCTCCGGGACTTAGCGCGGAGACCCAGTACTTC. This gives the protein CASSPPGLSAETQYF.

V is TRBV7-8 and J is TRBJ1-6; D might be TRBD1 (5 bases). Germline V gene lookup returns CDR1 SGHVS and CDR2 FQNEAQ. V lost 5 bases and J 7 bases, leaving 21 bases between the germline ends. The CDR3 contains 17 residues. The CDR3 DNA reads TGTGCCAGCAGCCCCCAAGCGCCGGGGCGAACCAATTCACCCCTCCACTTT. Its translation is CASSPQAPGRTNSPLHF.

The chain combines TRBV5-8 with TRBJ2-7; the match to TRBD2 covers 7 bases. V lost 4 bases to trimming and J lost 2 bases; unmatched junction nucleotides: 9. CDR3 length: 15 amino acids. Germline CDR1 SGHTS, CDR2 YDEGEE. The CDR3 DNA reads as TGTGCCAGCAGCATAAATATAGCGGGCGCCTACGAGCAGTACTTC. Amino acids: CASSINIAGAYEQYF.

The chain carries TRBV28 and TRBJ2-3; no definite D call. Trimming pared 6 bases from V and 2 bases from J, leaving 12 bases between. Per germline, CDR1 MDHEN and CDR2 SYDVKM. The CDR3 sequence is 14 residues long. The CDR3 DNA is TGTGCCAGCAGACAAGGAGTAGTCACAGATACGCAGTATTTT. Its translation is CASRQGVVTDTQYF.

The J gene is TRBJ1-1, the V gene TRBV29-1; no definite D call. From germline, CDR1 is SQVTM and CDR2 ANQGSEA. There are 12 residues in the CDR3. V was cut by 4 bases and J by 1 base, with 7 bases left in between. The CDR3 sequence is CSVAKRNTEAFF. In DNA, the CDR3 is TGCAGCGTTGCTAAGAGGAACACTGAAGCTTTCTTT.

Comment on this clone: One end of the junction varies from germline; a read error may be responsible. The chain carries TRBV7-9 and TRBJ2-5; D unclear. Germline V lookup: CDR1 SEHNR, CDR2 FQNEAQ (reference sequence). The CDR3 sequence is 11 residues long. CDR3 region: CASSPRETQHF. The CDR3 DNA follows: TGTGCCAGCAGCCCCCGAGAGACCCAGCACTTC. Full variable domain (remainder filled in from reference TRBV7-9 and TRBJ2-5): DTGVSQNPRHKITKRGQNVTFRCDPISEHNRLYWYRQTLGQGPEFLTYFQNEAQLEKSRLLSDRFSAERPKGSFSTLEIQRTEQGDSAMYLCASSPRETQHFGPGTRLLVL.

The chain couples TRBV7-9 to TRBJ1-1, with D perhaps matching TRBD1 (5 bases). V shed 1 base and J shed 2 bases, with 11 bases lying between them. In germline, CDR1 is SEHNR, CDR2 FQNEAQ (reference sequence). The CDR3 loop spans 15 amino acids. The CDR3 reads CASSLDPGKNTEAFF. In nucleotides, the CDR3 is TGTGCCAGCAGCTTAGATCCAGGGAAAAACACTGAAGCTTTCTTT.

The chain uses TRBV19 and TRBJ1-2; D possibly corresponds to TRBD1 (6 bases). Germline V gene sequence: CDR1 LNHDA, CDR2 SQIVND (reference sequence). V was clipped by 4 bases and J by 4 bases, with 13 bases between them. The CDR3 length is 14 residues. The CDR3 region is CASSTLQGTYGYTF. CDR3 DNA: TGTGCCAGTAGTACCTTACAGGGTACCTATGGCTACACCTTC.

V usage is TRBV30 and J usage is TRBJ2-3; the D is unclear. V dropped 5 bases and J dropped 5 bases, with 14 bases sitting between them. This CDR3 has 13 residues. Germline V gene lookup returns CDR1 GTSNPN and CDR2 SVGIG (reference sequence). CDR3 nucleotide sequence: TGTGCCTGGCGCGGACGTATAGTAGATACGCAGTATTTT. This translates into CAWRGRIVDTQYF.

The V and J genes are TRBV5-8 and TRBJ2-2; perhaps TRBD2 as D (5 bases). The CDR3 consists of 16 residues. The ends were cut back, 4 bases at V and 0 bases at J, with 13 bases in the middle. The V gene's germline CDR1 is SGHTS and CDR2 YDEGEE. CDR3 loop: CASSPSLRANTGELFF. For the CDR3, the DNA is TGTGCCAGCAGCCCCTCCTTGAGGGCGAACACCGGGGAGCTGTTTTTT. The complete variable domain, with remaining parts taken from reference TRBV5-8 and TRBJ2-2, reads EAGVTQSPTHLIKTRGQQATLRCSPISGHTSVYWYQQALGLGLQFLLWYDEGEERNRGNFPPRFSGRQFPNYSSELNVNALELEDSALYLCASSPSLRANTGELFFGEGSRLTVL.

V is TRBV4-1 and J is TRBJ2-1, with D unresolved. Germline CDR1 is MGHRA and CDR2 is YSYEKL. This CDR3 contains 13 residues. Between the trimmed V and J ends, which lost 4 bases and 9 bases, there was a span of 13 bases. Here the CDR3 DNA reads TGCGCCAGCAGCCCTAATACTATCAGTGAGCAGTTCTTC. As protein: CASSPNTISEQFF.

The chain uses TRBV28 and TRBJ2-7; D gene ambiguous. Trimming took off 7 bases at V and 1 base at J, with 17 bases between the two ends. This CDR3 spans 15 amino acids. Per germline, CDR1 MDHEN and CDR2 SYDVKM. Here the CDR3 DNA reads TGTGCCAGCACCAACCCCAACTCACTATCCTACGAGCAGTACTTC. Protein: CASTNPNSLSYEQYF.

The chain uses TRBV18 and TRBJ2-1, with 9 bases lining up with TRBD2. V trimming: 1 base; J trimming: 5 bases; junction bases outside the gene matches: 9. The germline V gene encodes CDR1 KGHSH and CDR2 LQKENI. This CDR3 comprises 17 residues. CDR3: CASSPRGVSGSDNEQFF. The CDR3 region has the DNA TGTGCCAGCTCACCACGGGGGGTTAGCGGGAGTGACAATGAGCAGTTCTTC.

This clone was seen a handful of times. The chain is built from TRBV6-5 and TRBJ1-2; 7 nucleotides agree with TRBD1. V shed 7 bases, J shed 2 bases, and the junction held 4 bases outside the gene matches. Germline assignment: CDR1 MNHEY and CDR2 SVGAGI. This CDR3 region has 13 residues. The CDR3 protein is CASTMTGNYGYTF. The CDR3 nucleotides are TGTGCCAGCACCATGACAGGGAACTATGGCTACACCTTC.

The V call is TRBV5-1, the J call TRBJ2-2, with D perhaps assigned TRBD1 or TRBD2 (6 bases each). V was pared by 0 bases and J by 7 bases, with 13 bases between. Germline values: CDR1 SGHRS, CDR2 YFSETQ. This CDR3 spans 15 amino acids. The CDR3 is CASSLEGEAYGELFF. DNA of the CDR3: TGCGCCAGCAGCTTGGAGGGGGAGGCCTACGGGGAGCTGTTTTTT.

The CDR3: CASSLFQDTGELFF. In nucleotides, the CDR3 is TGTGCCAGCAGCTTATTCCAGGACACCGGGGAGCTGTTTTTT. This chain uses TRBV7-9 with TRBJ2-2; D call uncertain. The CDR3 runs to 14 residues. V lost 2 bases, J lost 3 bases, and 7 bases lay in between. Germline V gene lookup returns CDR1 SEHNR and CDR2 FQNEAQ (reference sequence).

This chain joins TRBV7-8 and TRBJ1-4; D possibly corresponds to TRBD1 (6 bases). Trimming took 2 bases from V and 8 from J, leaving 27 bases between them. The CDR3 loop spans 19 amino acids. Germline loops: CDR1 SGHVS, CDR2 FQNEAQ. The CDR3 reads CASSLYGGARVGIGEKLFF. The CDR3 DNA follows: TGTGCCAGCAGCTTATACGGGGGGGCCAGGGTCGGGATCGGGGAAAAACTGTTTTTT.

The J gene is TRBJ1-5, the V gene TRBV2; perhaps TRBD1 as D (5 bases). The CDR3 has 15 residues. Germline V gives CDR1 SNHLY, CDR2 FYNNEI. V was shortened by 5 bases and J by 2 bases, with 13 bases between the two germline ends. CDR3: CASSRSPGRNQPQHF. DNA of the CDR3: TGTGCCAGCAGTAGGTCTCCAGGGCGCAATCAGCCCCAGCATTTT.